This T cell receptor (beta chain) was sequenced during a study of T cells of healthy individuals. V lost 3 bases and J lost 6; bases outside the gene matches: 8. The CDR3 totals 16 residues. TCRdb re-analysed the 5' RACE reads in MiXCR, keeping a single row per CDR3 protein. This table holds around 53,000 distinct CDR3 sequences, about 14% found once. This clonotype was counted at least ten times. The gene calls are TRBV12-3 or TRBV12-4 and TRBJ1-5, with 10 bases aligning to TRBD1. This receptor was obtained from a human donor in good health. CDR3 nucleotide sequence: TGTGCCAGCAGTTTCATACCGGGACAGGGGATTCAGCCCCAGCATTTT. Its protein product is CASSFIPGQGIQPQHF.